The clone carrying this T cell receptor beta chain was seen a handful of times. Antigen unknown. Assayed TCR templates numbered about 10^5 for each sample. Some clones are missing from TCRdb's copy, which holds only in-frame ones; the method was immunoSEQ multiplex PCR. The repertoire holds roughly 120,000 clones, just over 90% seen once, with under 0.75% in the top ten. This sample stems from a study of siplizumab effects on memory and regulatory T cells. Findings and caveats of the study: Naive T cells appeared more varied than memory cells and looked like key alloresponse contributors. Researchers did not confirm the suppressive function of proliferating Tregs from siplizumab cultures.

Germline CDR1 reads SEHNR; CDR2 reads FQNEAQ (reference sequence). This CDR3 is 16 amino acids long. The V end was cut by 5 bases, the J end by 6 bases, with 20 bases between. This chain connects TRBV7-9 to TRBJ1-5, with D perhaps TRBD1 (5 bases). The sequenced sample was Tregs sorted from blood. The receptor was derived from a human donor in good health. The DNA of the CDR3 is TGTGCCAGCAGCGCAGGGAGACCCGGATCGGGTCAGCCCCAGCATTTT. This sequence encodes CASSAGRPGSGQPQHF.